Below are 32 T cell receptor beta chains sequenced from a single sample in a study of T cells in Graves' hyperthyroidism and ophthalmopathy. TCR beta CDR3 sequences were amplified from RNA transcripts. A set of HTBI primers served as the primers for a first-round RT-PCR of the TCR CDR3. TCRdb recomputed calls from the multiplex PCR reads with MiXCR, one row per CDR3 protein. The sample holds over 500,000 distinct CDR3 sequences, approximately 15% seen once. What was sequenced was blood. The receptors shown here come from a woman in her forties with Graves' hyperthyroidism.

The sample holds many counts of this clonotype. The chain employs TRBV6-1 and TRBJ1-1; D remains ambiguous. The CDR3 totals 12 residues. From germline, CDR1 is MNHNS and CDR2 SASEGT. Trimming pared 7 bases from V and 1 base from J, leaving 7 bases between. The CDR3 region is CASTKTNTEAFF. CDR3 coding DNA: TGTGCCAGCACCAAGACGAACACTGAAGCTTTCTTT.

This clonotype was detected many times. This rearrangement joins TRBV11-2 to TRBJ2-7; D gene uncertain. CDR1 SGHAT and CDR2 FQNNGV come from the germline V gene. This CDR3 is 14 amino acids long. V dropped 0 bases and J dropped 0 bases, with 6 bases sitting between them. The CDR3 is CASSLDTVSYEQYF. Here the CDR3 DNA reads TGTGCCAGCAGCTTAGATACAGTCTCCTACGAGCAGTACTTC.

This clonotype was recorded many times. As DNA, the CDR3 is TGTGCCAGCACTCGACGGACAGGGGGAGATGAGCAGTTCTTC. Translated: CASTRRTGGDEQFF. This rearrangement joins TRBV6-2 or TRBV6-3 to TRBJ2-1, with TRBD1 matching over 10 bases. J was trimmed by 8 bases and V by 7 bases; bases with no gene match: 8. The germline V gene has CDR1 MNHEY and CDR2 SVGEGT. The CDR3 is made up of 14 amino acids.

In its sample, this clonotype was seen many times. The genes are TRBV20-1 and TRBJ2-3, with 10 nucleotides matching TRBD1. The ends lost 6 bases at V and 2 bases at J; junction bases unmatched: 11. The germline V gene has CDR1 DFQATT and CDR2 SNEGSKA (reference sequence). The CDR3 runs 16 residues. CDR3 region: CSAIDRGTGDTDTQYF. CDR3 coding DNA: TGCAGTGCGATCGATCGCGGGACAGGGGACACAGATACGCAGTATTTT.

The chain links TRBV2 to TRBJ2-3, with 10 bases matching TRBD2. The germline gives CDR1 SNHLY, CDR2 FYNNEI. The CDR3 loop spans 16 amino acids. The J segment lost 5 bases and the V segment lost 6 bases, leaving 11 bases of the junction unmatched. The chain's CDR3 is CASSPEAGGPKDTQYF. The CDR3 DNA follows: TGTGCCAGCAGCCCAGAAGCGGGAGGGCCTAAAGATACGCAGTATTTT.

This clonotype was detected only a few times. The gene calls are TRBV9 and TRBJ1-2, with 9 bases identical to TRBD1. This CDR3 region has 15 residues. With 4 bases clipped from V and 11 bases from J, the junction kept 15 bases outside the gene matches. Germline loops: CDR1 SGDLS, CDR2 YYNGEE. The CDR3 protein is CASSLSLGTGRAYTF. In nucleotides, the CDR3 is TGTGCCAGCAGCCTAAGTTTAGGGACAGGGCGAGCGTACACCTTC.

The CDR3 loop reads CASSRIRDYPSYEQYF. The CDR3 DNA reads as TGTGCCAGCAGCCGCATCCGGGACTATCCTTCCTACGAGCAGTACTTC. This chain connects TRBV5-6 to TRBJ2-7; 7 bases align to TRBD2. The CDR3 is 16 amino acids. With 4 bases clipped from V and 1 base from J, the junction kept 11 bases outside the gene matches. Germline lookup yields CDR1 SGHDT and CDR2 YYEEEE.

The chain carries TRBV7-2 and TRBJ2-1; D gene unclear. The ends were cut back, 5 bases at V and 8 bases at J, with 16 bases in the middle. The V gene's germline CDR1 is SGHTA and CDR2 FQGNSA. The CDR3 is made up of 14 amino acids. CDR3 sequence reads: CASSPRVVTHEQFF. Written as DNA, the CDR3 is TGTGCCAGCAGCCCCCGGGTGGTCACTCATGAGCAGTTCTTC.

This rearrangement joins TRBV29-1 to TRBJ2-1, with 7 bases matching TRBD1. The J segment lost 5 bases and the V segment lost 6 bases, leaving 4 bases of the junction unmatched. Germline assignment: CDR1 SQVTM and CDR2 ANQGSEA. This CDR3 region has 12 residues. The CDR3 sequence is CSVLTGNNEQFF. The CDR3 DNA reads TGCAGCGTCCTGACAGGGAACAATGAGCAGTTCTTC.

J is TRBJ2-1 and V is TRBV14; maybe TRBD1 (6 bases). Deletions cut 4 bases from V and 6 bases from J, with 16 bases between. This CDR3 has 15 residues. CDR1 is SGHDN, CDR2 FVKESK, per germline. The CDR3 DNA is TGTGCCAGCAGCCTTCTCAGGGGTCTACTCAATGAGCAGTTCTTC. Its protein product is CASSLLRGLLNEQFF. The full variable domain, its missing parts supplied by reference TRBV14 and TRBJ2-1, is EAGVTQFPSHSVIEKGQTVTLRCDPISGHDNLYWYRRVMGKEIKFLLHFVKESKQDESGMPNNRFLAERTGGTYSTLKVQPAELEDSGVYFCASSLLRGLLNEQFFGPGTRLTVL.

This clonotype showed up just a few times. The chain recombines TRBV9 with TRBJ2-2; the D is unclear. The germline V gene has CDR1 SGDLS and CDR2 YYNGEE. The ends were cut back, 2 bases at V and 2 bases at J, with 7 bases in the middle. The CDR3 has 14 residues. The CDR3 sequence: CASSVWLNTGELFF. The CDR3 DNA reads TGTGCCAGCAGCGTGTGGCTCAACACCGGGGAGCTGTTTTTT.

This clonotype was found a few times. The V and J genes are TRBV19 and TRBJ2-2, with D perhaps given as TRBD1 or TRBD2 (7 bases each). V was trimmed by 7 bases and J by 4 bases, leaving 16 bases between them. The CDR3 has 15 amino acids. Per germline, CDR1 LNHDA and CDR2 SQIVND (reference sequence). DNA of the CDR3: TGTGCCAGTACTCGACAGGGAGGGGTCACCGGGGAGCTGTTTTTT. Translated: CASTRQGGVTGELFF.

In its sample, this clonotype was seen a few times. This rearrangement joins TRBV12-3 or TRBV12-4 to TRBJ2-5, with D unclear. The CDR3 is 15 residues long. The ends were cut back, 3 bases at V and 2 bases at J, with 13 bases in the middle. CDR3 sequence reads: CASSFGKTIQETQYF. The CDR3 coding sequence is TGTGCCAGCAGTTTTGGAAAAACAATACAAGAGACCCAGTACTTC.

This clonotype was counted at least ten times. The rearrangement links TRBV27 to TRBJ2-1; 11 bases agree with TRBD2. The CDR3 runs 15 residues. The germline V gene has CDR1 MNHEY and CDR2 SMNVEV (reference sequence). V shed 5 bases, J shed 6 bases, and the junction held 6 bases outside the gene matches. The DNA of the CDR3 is TGTGCCAGCAGTCTCCGACTAGCGGGACGCAATGAGCAGTTCTTC. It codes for CASSLRLAGRNEQFF.

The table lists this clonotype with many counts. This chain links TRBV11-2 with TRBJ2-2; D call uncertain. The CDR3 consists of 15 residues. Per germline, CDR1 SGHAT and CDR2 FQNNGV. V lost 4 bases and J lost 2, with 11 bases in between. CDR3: CASSSLYGNTGELFF. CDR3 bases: TGTGCCAGCAGCTCCCTGTACGGCAACACCGGGGAGCTGTTTTTT.

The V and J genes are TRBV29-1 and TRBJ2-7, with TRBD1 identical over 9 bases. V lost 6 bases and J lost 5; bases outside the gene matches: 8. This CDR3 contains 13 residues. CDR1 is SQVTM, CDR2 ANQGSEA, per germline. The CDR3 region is CSVAGTGKNEQYF. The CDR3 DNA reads TGCAGCGTAGCCGGGACAGGGAAAAACGAGCAGTACTTC.

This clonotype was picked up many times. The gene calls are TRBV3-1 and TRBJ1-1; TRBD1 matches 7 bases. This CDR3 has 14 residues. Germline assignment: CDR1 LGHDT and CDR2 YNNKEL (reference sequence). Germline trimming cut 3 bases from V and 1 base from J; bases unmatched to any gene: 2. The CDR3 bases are TGTGCCAGCAGCCACAGACAGGGGAACACTGAAGCTTTCTTT. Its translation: CASSHRQGNTEAFF. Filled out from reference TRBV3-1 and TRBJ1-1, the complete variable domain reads DTAVSQTPKYLVTQMGNDKSIKCEQNLGHDTMYWYKQDSKKFLKIMFSYNNKELIINETVPNRFSPKSPDKAHLNLHINSLELGDSAVYFCASSHRQGNTEAFFGQGTRLTVV.

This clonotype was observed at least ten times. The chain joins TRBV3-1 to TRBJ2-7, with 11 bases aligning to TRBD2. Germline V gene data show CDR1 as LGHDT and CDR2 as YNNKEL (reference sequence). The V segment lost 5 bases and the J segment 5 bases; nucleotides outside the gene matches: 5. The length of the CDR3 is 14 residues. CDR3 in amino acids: CASSSSGGTHEQYF. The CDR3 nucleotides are TGTGCCAGCAGCTCTAGCGGGGGGACCCACGAGCAGTACTTC.

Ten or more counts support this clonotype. CDR3 sequence: CASSKELANYNEQFF. In DNA, the CDR3 is TGTGCCAGCAGTAAGGAGCTAGCGAACTACAATGAGCAGTTCTTC. The chain carries TRBV2 and TRBJ2-1; D possibly corresponds to TRBD2 (6 bases). Trimming took off 5 bases at V and 3 bases at J, with 14 bases between the two ends. Germline CDR1 is SNHLY and CDR2 is FYNNEI. CDR3 size: 15 residues.

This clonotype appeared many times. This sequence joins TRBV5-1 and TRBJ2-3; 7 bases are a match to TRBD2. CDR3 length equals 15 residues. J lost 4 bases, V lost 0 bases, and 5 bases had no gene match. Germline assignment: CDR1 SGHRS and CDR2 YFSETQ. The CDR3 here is CASSLDSGSSDTQYF. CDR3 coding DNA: TGCGCCAGCAGCTTGGATAGCGGGTCGTCAGATACGCAGTATTTT. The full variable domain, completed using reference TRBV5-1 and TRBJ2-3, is KAGVTQTPRYLIKTRGQQVTLSCSPISGHRSVSWYQQTPGQGLQFLFEYFSETQRNKGNFPGRFSGRQFSNSRSEMNVSTLELGDSALYLCASSLDSGSSDTQYFGPGTRLTVL.

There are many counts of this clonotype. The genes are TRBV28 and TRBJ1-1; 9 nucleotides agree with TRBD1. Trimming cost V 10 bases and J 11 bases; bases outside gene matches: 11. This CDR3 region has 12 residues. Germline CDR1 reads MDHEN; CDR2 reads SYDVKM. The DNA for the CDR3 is TGTGCCACCGAGTTATTACAGGGGGCGGCTTTCTTT. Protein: CATELLQGAAFF. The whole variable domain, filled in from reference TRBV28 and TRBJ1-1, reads DVKVTQSSRYLVKRTGEKVFLECVQDMDHENMFWYRQDPGLGLRLIYFSYDVKMKEKGDIPEGYSVSREKKERFSLILESASTNQTSMYLCATELLQGAAFFGQGTRLTVV.

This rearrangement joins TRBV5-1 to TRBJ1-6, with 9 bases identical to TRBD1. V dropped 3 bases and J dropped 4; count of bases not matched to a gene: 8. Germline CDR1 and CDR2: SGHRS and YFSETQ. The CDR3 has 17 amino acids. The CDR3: CASSWSGQGNYNSPLHF. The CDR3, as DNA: TGCGCCAGCAGCTGGTCCGGACAGGGGAATTATAATTCACCCCTCCACTTT. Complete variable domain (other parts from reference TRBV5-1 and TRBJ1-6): KAGVTQTPRYLIKTRGQQVTLSCSPISGHRSVSWYQQTPGQGLQFLFEYFSETQRNKGNFPGRFSGRQFSNSRSEMNVSTLELGDSALYLCASSWSGQGNYNSPLHFGNGTRLTVT.

In nucleotides, the CDR3 is TGTGCCAGCTCACCACCGTGGACAGGAGAAACCAATGAGCAGTTCTTC. The encoded protein is CASSPPWTGETNEQFF. V gene TRBV18 combines with J gene TRBJ2-1, with 7 bases matching TRBD1. V lost 0 bases, J lost 6 bases, and 8 bases stayed unmatched. Germline assignment: CDR1 KGHSH and CDR2 LQKENI. This CDR3 comprises 16 residues.

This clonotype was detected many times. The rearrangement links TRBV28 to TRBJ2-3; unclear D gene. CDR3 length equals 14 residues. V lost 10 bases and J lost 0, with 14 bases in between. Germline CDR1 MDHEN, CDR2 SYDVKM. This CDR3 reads CAIRLLSSTDTQYF. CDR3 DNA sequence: TGTGCCATCCGACTTCTCTCTAGCACAGATACGCAGTATTTT. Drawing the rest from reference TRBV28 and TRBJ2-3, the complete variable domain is DVKVTQSSRYLVKRTGEKVFLECVQDMDHENMFWYRQDPGLGLRLIYFSYDVKMKEKGDIPEGYSVSREKKERFSLILESASTNQTSMYLCAIRLLSSTDTQYFGPGTRLTVL.

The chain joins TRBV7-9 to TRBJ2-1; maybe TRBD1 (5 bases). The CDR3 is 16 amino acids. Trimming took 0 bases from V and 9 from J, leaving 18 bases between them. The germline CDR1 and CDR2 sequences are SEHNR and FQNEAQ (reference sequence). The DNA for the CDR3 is TGTGCCAGCAGCTTAGCTGCTGGGGCGCGGCAGGGTGAGCAGTTCTTC. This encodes CASSLAAGARQGEQFF. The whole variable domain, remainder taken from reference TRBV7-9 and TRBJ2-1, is DTGVSQNPRHKITKRGQNVTFRCDPISEHNRLYWYRQTLGQGPEFLTYFQNEAQLEKSRLLSDRFSAERPKGSFSTLEIQRTEQGDSAMYLCASSLAAGARQGEQFFGPGTRLTVL.

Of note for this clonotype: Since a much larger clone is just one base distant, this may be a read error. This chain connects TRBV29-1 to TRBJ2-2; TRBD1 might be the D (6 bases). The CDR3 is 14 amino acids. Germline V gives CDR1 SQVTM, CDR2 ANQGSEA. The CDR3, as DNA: TGCAGCGCTAACCAACAGGGTACCGCCGGGGAGCCGTTTTTT. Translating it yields CSANQQGTAGEPFF.

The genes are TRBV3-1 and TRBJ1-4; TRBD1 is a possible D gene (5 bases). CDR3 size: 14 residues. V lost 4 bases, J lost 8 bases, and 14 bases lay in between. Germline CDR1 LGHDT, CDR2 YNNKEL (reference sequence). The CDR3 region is CASSPRDWGEKLFF. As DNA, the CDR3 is TGTGCCAGCAGCCCGAGGGACTGGGGGGAAAAACTGTTTTTT.

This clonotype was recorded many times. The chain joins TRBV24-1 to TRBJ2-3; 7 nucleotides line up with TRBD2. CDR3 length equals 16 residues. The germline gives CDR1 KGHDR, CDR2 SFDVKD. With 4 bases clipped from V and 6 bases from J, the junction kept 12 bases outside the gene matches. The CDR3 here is CATSEPDISAGDTQYF. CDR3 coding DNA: TGTGCCACCAGTGAACCGGACATATCAGCGGGGGATACGCAGTATTTT.

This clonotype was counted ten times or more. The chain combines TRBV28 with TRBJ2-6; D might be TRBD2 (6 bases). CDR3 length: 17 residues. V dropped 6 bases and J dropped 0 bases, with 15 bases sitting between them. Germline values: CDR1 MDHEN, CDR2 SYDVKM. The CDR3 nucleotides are TGTGCCAGCAGGTCAGCCACCGGGAGCTCTGGGGCCAACGTCCTGACTTTC. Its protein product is CASRSATGSSGANVLTF.

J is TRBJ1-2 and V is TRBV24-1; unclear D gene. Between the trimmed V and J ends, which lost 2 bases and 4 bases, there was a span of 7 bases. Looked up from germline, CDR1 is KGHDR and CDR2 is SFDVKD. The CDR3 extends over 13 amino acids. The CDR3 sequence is CATSDSGSYGYTF. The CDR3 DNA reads TGTGCCACCAGTGATTCCGGCAGCTATGGCTACACCTTC.

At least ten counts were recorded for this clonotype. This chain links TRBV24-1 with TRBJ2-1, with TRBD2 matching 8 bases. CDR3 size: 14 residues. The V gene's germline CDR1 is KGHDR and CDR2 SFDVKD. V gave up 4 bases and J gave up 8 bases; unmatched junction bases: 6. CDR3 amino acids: CATSEAGVLDEQFF. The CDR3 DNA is TGTGCCACCAGTGAAGCGGGAGTTCTTGATGAGCAGTTCTTC.

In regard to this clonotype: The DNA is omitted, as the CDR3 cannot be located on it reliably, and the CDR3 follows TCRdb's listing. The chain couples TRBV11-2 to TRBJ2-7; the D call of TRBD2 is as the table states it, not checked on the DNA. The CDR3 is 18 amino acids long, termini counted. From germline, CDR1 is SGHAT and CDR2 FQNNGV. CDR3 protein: CASSFYICSAGDSYEQYF.